Reported below is one T cell receptor beta chain. This sample is part of a study of T-cell memory formation after mild COVID-19. The germline V and J ends were trimmed by 0 bases and 6 bases, with 12 bases remaining between them. This CDR3 contains 14 residues. Germline V gene lookup returns CDR1 SGDLS and CDR2 YYNGEE. TCRdb re-called the 5' RACE reads through MiXCR, storing one row per CDR3 protein. The sample has roughly 450,000 distinct CDR3 sequences; roughly 17% are singletons. The J gene is TRBJ2-5, the V gene TRBV9; D call uncertain. The clonotype comes from a man between 18 and 29 years old who had mild COVID-19 (a few samples of this study predate the infection). Cell type and time point are not known. Sequencing was performed on PBMCs or a T cell subset sorted from them (not recorded which). CDR3 residues: CASSVDLGLKTQYF. The CDR3 bases are TGTGCCAGCAGCGTAGATCTGGGGTTGAAGACCCAGTACTTC.